The next 31 T cell receptor beta chains were all read from a single sample in a study of blood T cell repertoires in COVID-19. The assay was immunoSEQ multiplex PCR, and TCRdb's table has in-frame clones only and misses some. The data hold 310,000 or so clones, with approximately 86% observed a single time. Source material: peripheral blood. Source of these receptors: a man between 65 and 79 years old with acute or convalescent COVID-19.

This chain uses TRBV7-2 with TRBJ2-7; 13 bases agree with TRBD2. Per the germline V gene, CDR1 is SGHTA and CDR2 is FQGNSA. Trimming removed 3 bases from V and 2 bases from J; junction bases left unmatched: 7. The length of the CDR3 is 17 residues. The CDR3 sequence: CASSFGLAGAYPYEQYF. CDR3 nucleotide sequence: TGTGCCAGCAGCTTCGGACTAGCGGGGGCCTATCCCTACGAGCAGTACTTC.

The V gene is TRBV11-3, the J gene TRBJ2-1, with D maybe TRBD2 (5 bases). Germline loops: CDR1 SGHNT, CDR2 YENEEA. With 1 base removed from V and 9 bases from J, the gap between germline ends came to 13 bases. The CDR3 loop spans 14 amino acids. CDR3 DNA: TGTGCCAGCAGCTTAGGGACTGGTTGGTTTGAGCAGTTCTTC. It encodes CASSLGTGWFEQFF.

The rearrangement links TRBV28 to TRBJ1-3; the D gene is possibly TRBD1 (5 bases). From germline, CDR1 is MDHEN and CDR2 SYDVKM. Trimming took off 5 bases at V and 4 bases at J, with 15 bases between the two ends. CDR3 size: 15 residues. CDR3 residues: CASSPPPGNGNTIYF. CDR3 bases: TGTGCCAGCAGTCCCCCCCCAGGGAACGGAAACACCATATATTTT.

The gene calls are TRBV6-6 and TRBJ1-5; unclear D gene. The CDR3 has 14 residues. Germline lookup yields CDR1 MNHNY and CDR2 SVGAGI (reference sequence). V lost 5 bases and J lost 3, with 11 bases in between. CDR3 sequence: CASSPLGSNQPQHF. CDR3 DNA sequence: TGTGCCAGCAGTCCCCTCGGGTCCAATCAGCCCCAGCATTTT.

The chain uses TRBV3-1 (or the pseudogene TRBV3-2) and TRBJ2-2; 8 nucleotides match TRBD2. J lost 5 bases, V lost 4 bases, and 3 bases had no gene match. The CDR3 runs 14 residues. Per germline, CDR1 LGHDT and CDR2 YNNKEL (reference sequence). DNA for the CDR3: TGTGCCAGCAGCCTGCTAGCGGGTACCGGGGAGCTGTTTTTT. Its protein product is CASSLLAGTGELFF.

CDR3 coding DNA: TGTGCCACCAGTGCAGGGGGAAACACTGAAGCTTTCTTT. It is translated as CATSAGGNTEAFF. The J gene is TRBJ1-1, the V gene TRBV24-1; 7 nucleotides align to TRBD1. Looked up from germline, CDR1 is KGHDR and CDR2 is SFDVKD. The CDR3 extends over 13 amino acids. Germline trimming cut 5 bases from V and 2 bases from J; bases unmatched to any gene: 1.

The chain links TRBV12-3 or TRBV12-4 to TRBJ1-2; 9 nucleotides match TRBD1. The CDR3 consists of 13 residues. Germline trimming cut 5 bases from V and 4 bases from J; bases unmatched to any gene: 2. CDR3 nucleotide sequence: TGTGCCAGCAGTGCGGGACAGGGCTATGGCTACACCTTC. This codes for CASSAGQGYGYTF.

The chain's CDR3 is CASSQDRGNSGSEQFF. CDR3 coding DNA: TGTGCCAGCAGCCAAGATCGAGGTAATAGCGGGAGCGAGCAGTTCTTC. This chain uses TRBV14 with TRBJ2-1; TRBD2 matches 9 bases. In germline, CDR1 is SGHDN, CDR2 FVKESK. The CDR3 loop spans 16 amino acids. The ends lost 0 bases at V and 10 bases at J; junction bases unmatched: 10.

The genes are TRBV4-1 and TRBJ1-2; TRBD1 is a possible D gene (5 bases). In germline, CDR1 is MGHRA, CDR2 YSYEKL. Deletions cut 1 base from V and 8 bases from J, with 20 bases between. CDR3 length equals 16 residues. This CDR3 reads CASSQGIGEARGGYTF. The CDR3 DNA sequence: TGCGCCAGCAGCCAAGGGATAGGGGAAGCTCGTGGCGGCTACACCTTC.

The V and J genes are TRBV5-1 and TRBJ2-5, with TRBD2 matching over 11 bases. Trimming took 2 bases from V and 1 from J; bases not matched to a gene: 7. The CDR3 consists of 17 residues. Germline CDR1 is SGHRS and CDR2 is YFSETQ. CDR3 DNA sequence: TGCGCCAGCAGCTTTATAATAGCGGGGGGGCCCCAAGAGACCCAGTACTTC. Protein sequence: CASSFIIAGGPQETQYF.

The rearrangement joins TRBV4-3 to TRBJ1-2; D is undetermined. V was cut by 4 bases and J by 2 bases, with 5 bases left in between. The CDR3 runs to 12 residues. CDR1 LGHNA and CDR2 YSLEER come from the germline V gene. The CDR3 sequence: CASSLGNYGYTF. The DNA for the CDR3 is TGCGCCAGCAGCCTGGGCAACTATGGCTACACCTTC.

The chain recombines TRBV4-3 with TRBJ2-1, with TRBD2 matching over 7 bases. This CDR3 spans 15 amino acids. Per germline, CDR1 LGHNA and CDR2 YSLEER. The V segment lost 4 bases and the J segment 0 bases; nucleotides outside the gene matches: 3. CDR3 DNA: TGCGCCAGCAGCCTTGCTAGCGGCTCCTACAATGAGCAGTTCTTC. Translation: CASSLASGSYNEQFF.

The chain couples TRBV7-2 to TRBJ2-7, with 10 bases aligning to TRBD2. In germline, CDR1 is SGHTA, CDR2 FQGNSA. Trimming cost V 4 bases and J 3 bases; bases outside gene matches: 9. CDR3 length: 16 amino acids. CDR3: CASSSRERGGHYEQYF. The CDR3 nucleotides are TGTGCCAGCAGCTCCCGAGAGCGGGGGGGGCACTACGAGCAGTACTTC.

The V and J genes are TRBV7-3 and TRBJ2-1, with D possibly matching TRBD1 (5 bases). Per the germline V gene, CDR1 is SGHTA and CDR2 is FQGTGA. This CDR3 has 15 residues. V was shortened by 3 bases and J by 4 bases, with 13 bases between the two germline ends. The CDR3 reads CASSLDQGLYNEQFF. In DNA, the CDR3 is TGTGCCAGCAGCTTGGACCAGGGTCTTTACAATGAGCAGTTCTTC.

The V call is TRBV12-3 or TRBV12-4, the J call TRBJ2-5, with 7 bases identical to TRBD1. The CDR3 has 13 residues. V lost 6 bases to trimming and J lost 1 base; unmatched junction nucleotides: 2. CDR3 sequence reads: CASRTGFQETQYF. The CDR3 DNA is TGTGCCAGCAGGACAGGGTTCCAAGAGACCCAGTACTTC.

The chain joins TRBV6-5 to TRBJ2-5; 9 bases map to TRBD1. The CDR3 length is 15 residues. Germline lookup yields CDR1 MNHEY and CDR2 SVGAGI. V lost 5 bases, J lost 4 bases, and 8 bases stayed unmatched. CDR3 residues: CASSRGTGRGETQYF. Written as DNA, the CDR3 is TGTGCCAGCAGTCGCGGGACAGGGAGGGGAGAGACCCAGTACTTC.

The genes are TRBV21-1 and TRBJ2-2; the table's D call, TRBD2, has no DNA check behind it. TRBV21-1 is listed as a pseudogene. The CDR3 sequence is 16 residues long. The CDR3 here is CASYCRGAVGTGELFF. Here the CDR3 DNA reads TGTGCCAGCTACTGTCGGGGGGCCGTCGGCACCGGGGAGCTGTTTTTT.

The chain is built from TRBV7-9 and TRBJ2-4, with D possibly TRBD2 on 5 matching bases. The V end lost 2 bases, the J end lost 0 bases, and 20 bases lay between the germline ends. CDR1 SEHNR and CDR2 FQNEAQ come from the germline V gene (reference sequence). This CDR3 comprises 19 residues. CDR3 residues: CASSLLSGLSILAKNIQYF. The DNA of the CDR3 is TGTGCCAGCAGCTTACTCTCAGGACTTTCGATATTAGCCAAAAACATTCAGTACTTC. Variable domain in full (rest from reference TRBV7-9 and TRBJ2-4): DTGVSQNPRHKITKRGQNVTFRCDPISEHNRLYWYRQTLGQGPEFLTYFQNEAQLEKSRLLSDRFSAERPKGSFSTLEIQRTEQGDSAMYLCASSLLSGLSILAKNIQYFGAGTRLSVL.

The J gene is TRBJ2-5, the V gene TRBV6-7; 14 bases are a match to TRBD2. TRBV6-7 has ORF status, its function being uncertain. The CDR3 loop spans 18 amino acids. The V and J ends lost 5 bases and 5 bases, in that order; junction bases with no gene match: 13. The DNA of the CDR3 is TGTGCCAGCAGTCAGACTAGCGGGAGGGCCCATAATGGGGAGACCCAGTACTTC. Protein: CASSQTSGRAHNGETQYF.

This clone showed up just a few times. This rearrangement joins TRBV6-5 to TRBJ1-5; tentative D call: TRBD1 (5 bases). The germline V and J ends were trimmed by 6 bases and 4 bases, with 13 bases remaining between them. Germline loops: CDR1 MNHEY, CDR2 SVGAGI. The CDR3 is made up of 14 amino acids. For the CDR3, the DNA is TGTGCCAGCAGCAAGACGACAGTTAATCAGCCCCAGCATTTT. As protein: CASSKTTVNQPQHF.

This clone has just a few counts. The CDR3 is CASSLASGGEQYF. As DNA, the CDR3 is TGCGCCAGCAGCTTGGCCTCGGGGGGCGAGCAGTACTTC. The chain is built from TRBV5-1 and TRBJ2-7, with 7 bases identical to TRBD2. This CDR3 spans 13 amino acids. V dropped 0 bases and J dropped 6; count of bases not matched to a gene: 3. Germline CDR1 reads SGHRS; CDR2 reads YFSETQ.

The chain combines TRBV27 with TRBJ1-5; D may be TRBD1 (5 bases). Germline V lookup: CDR1 MNHEY, CDR2 SMNVEV (reference sequence). Trimming pared 5 bases from V and 3 bases from J, leaving 17 bases between. CDR3 length: 16 residues. The CDR3 DNA follows: TGTGCCAGCAGTACCTTGGGGGGGGTTAACAATCAGCCCCAGCATTTT. Translating it yields CASSTLGGVNNQPQHF.

The chain employs TRBV10-3 and TRBJ2-2, with a tentative D call TRBD1 (6 bases). CDR3 size: 15 residues. Germline CDR1 is ENHRY and CDR2 is SYGVKD. V lost 0 bases, J lost 5 bases, and 10 bases lay in between. CDR3 amino acids: CAISESPTGTGELFF. In DNA, the CDR3 is TGTGCCATCAGTGAGTCCCCTACAGGGACCGGGGAGCTGTTTTTT.

In this sample, this clone turned up once. This chain links TRBV2 with TRBJ1-4; 9 bases line up with TRBD1. The CDR3 extends over 14 amino acids. The germline V gene has CDR1 SNHLY and CDR2 FYNNEI. The V segment lost 8 bases and the J segment 7 bases; nucleotides outside the gene matches: 8. This CDR3 is CASGGTGRGEKLFF. As DNA, the CDR3 is TGTGCCAGCGGGGGGACAGGGAGGGGTGAAAAACTGTTTTTT. The whole variable domain, remainder taken from reference TRBV2 and TRBJ1-4, is EPEVTQTPSHQVTQMGQEVILRCVPISNHLYFYWYRQILGQKVEFLVSFYNNEISEKSEIFDDQFSVERPDGSNFTLKIRSTKLEDSAMYFCASGGTGRGEKLFFGSGTQLSVL.

The chain carries TRBV27 and TRBJ2-5; 8 positions match TRBD1. The junction had 4 bases not matched to a gene; V was cut back by 5 bases and J by 5 bases. The CDR3 has 13 residues. Germline V gene lookup returns CDR1 MNHEY and CDR2 SMNVEV (reference sequence). CDR3 residues: CASSQGAVETQYF. The CDR3 DNA follows: TGTGCCAGCAGTCAGGGGGCAGTTGAGACCCAGTACTTC.

The chain is built from TRBV27 and TRBJ2-3, with 8 positions matching TRBD2. The CDR3 is 12 amino acids. J was trimmed by 11 bases and V by 8 bases; bases with no gene match: 9. CDR1 is MNHEY, CDR2 SMNVEV, per germline (reference sequence). CDR3 region: CASRGGWSMQYF. CDR3 in DNA: TGTGCCAGCCGGGGGGGGTGGAGTATGCAGTATTTT.

This chain uses TRBV7-2 with TRBJ2-7; TRBD1 matches 9 bases. The germline V gene has CDR1 SGHTA and CDR2 FQGNSA. The CDR3 covers 14 residues. Trimming cost V 4 bases and J 2 bases; bases outside gene matches: 3. The CDR3 DNA sequence: TGTGCCAGCAGCTCACAGGGGGCTACCTACGAGCAGTACTTC. Its translation: CASSSQGATYEQYF.

This chain joins TRBV5-1 and TRBJ1-4, with TRBD1 as a possible D gene (6 bases). CDR1 and CDR2 (germline): SGHRS, YFSETQ. The CDR3 is 15 residues long. The V end was cut by 0 bases, the J end by 3 bases, with 9 bases between. The CDR3 DNA is TGCGCCAGCAGCTTGGTAGGGGGACCTAATGAAAAACTGTTTTTT. Its translation is CASSLVGGPNEKLFF.

This chain uses TRBV28 with TRBJ1-2, with D possibly matching TRBD1 (5 bases). Trimming took 4 bases from V and 6 from J, leaving 12 bases between them. The CDR3 is 13 amino acids. Germline lookup yields CDR1 MDHEN and CDR2 SYDVKM. CDR3 DNA sequence: TGTGCCAGCAGTTCGTGGACATACCATGGCTACACCTTC. This translates into CASSSWTYHGYTF.

This chain uses TRBV28 with TRBJ1-2, with 8 bases that match TRBD1. The CDR3 contains 16 residues. V was pared by 7 bases and J by 2 bases, with 12 bases of the junction left unmatched. CDR1 MDHEN and CDR2 SYDVKM come from the germline V gene. The CDR3 loop is CASTPPGGASNYGYTF. Written as DNA, the CDR3 is TGTGCCAGCACTCCCCCAGGGGGCGCGTCAAACTATGGCTACACCTTC.

The table lists this clone with a few counts. The chain is built from TRBV28 and TRBJ1-2, with D tentatively TRBD1 (5 bases). CDR1 is MDHEN and CDR2 is SYDVKM in the germline V gene. This CDR3 has 13 residues. Trimming removed 7 bases from V and 8 bases from J, with 17 bases in between. CDR3 DNA: TGTGCCAGCAATTCCGGGATGGAGGGGGGCTACACCTTC. Amino acids: CASNSGMEGGYTF.